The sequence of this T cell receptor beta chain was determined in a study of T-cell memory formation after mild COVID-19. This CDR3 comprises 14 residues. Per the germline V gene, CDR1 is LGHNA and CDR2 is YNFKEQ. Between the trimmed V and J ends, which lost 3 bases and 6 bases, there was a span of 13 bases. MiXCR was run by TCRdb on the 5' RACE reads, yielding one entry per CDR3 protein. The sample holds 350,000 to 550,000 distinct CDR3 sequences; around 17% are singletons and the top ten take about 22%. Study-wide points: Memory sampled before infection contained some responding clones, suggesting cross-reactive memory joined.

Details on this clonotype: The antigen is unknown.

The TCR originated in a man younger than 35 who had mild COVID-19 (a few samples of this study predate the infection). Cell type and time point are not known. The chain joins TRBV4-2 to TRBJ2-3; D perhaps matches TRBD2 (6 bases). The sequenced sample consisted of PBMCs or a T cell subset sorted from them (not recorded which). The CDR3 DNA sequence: TGTGCCAGCAGCCATAGAGCGGGTGAGGATACGCAGTATTTT. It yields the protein CASSHRAGEDTQYF.